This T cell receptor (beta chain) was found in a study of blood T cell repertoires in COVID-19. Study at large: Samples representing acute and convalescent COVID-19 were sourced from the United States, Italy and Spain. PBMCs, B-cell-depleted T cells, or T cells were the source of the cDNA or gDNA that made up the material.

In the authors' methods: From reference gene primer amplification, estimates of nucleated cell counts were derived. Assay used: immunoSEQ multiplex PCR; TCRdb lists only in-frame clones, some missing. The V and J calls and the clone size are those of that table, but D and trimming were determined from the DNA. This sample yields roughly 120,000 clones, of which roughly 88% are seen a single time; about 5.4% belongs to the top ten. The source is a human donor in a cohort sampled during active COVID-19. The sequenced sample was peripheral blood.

The CDR3 sequence: CASSLGSGSVTYEQYF. CDR3 nucleotides: TGTGCCAGCAGCTTAGGCAGCGGGAGTGTCACCTACGAGCAGTACTTC. J is TRBJ2-7 and V is TRBV11-2, with TRBD2 matching 8 bases. The CDR3 contains 16 residues. V shed 1 base, J shed 2 bases, and the junction held 7 bases outside the gene matches. Germline V gives CDR1 SGHAT, CDR2 FQNNGV.